Listed below are T cell receptor beta chains from one sample, sequenced in a study of cytomegalovirus exposure and HLA in healthy donors. The data were produced by immunoSEQ multiplex PCR, yet TCRdb's version contains in-frame clones alone and is incomplete. The data hold 140,000 or so clones, with about three quarters observed a single time. The sequencing sample was made of PBMCs. The receptor source for this set is a woman younger than 45 in good health and CMV-seronegative. The CDR3 runs from the conserved cysteine through the conserved F or W. D genes are given only for firm matches. A clone size is listed for some rows: how often the clone was seen (once, few, many), or a class if it is expanded.

cdr3_aa cdr3_nt cdr3_length j_call v_call d_call clone_size
CASSLAGLGASSYEQYF TGTGCCAGCAGCTTGGCCGGGCTGGGGGCGAGCTCCTACGAGCAGTACTTC 17 TRBJ2-7 TRBV5-4 NA NA
CASSVGRTGGRETQYF TGTGCCAGCAGCGTAGGAAGGACAGGGGGCAGAGAGACCCAGTACTTC 16 TRBJ2-5 TRBV9 TRBD1 few
CASSSGTGAEELFF TGTGCCAGCAGCTCCGGGACAGGGGCCGAGGAGCTGTTTTTT 14 TRBJ2-2 TRBV7-6 TRBD1 NA
CASQGRNQPQHF TGTGCCAGCCAGGGCCGCAATCAGCCCCAGCATTTT 12 TRBJ1-5 TRBV28 NA NA
CASSVEVGGPMETQYF TGTGCCAGCAGCGTAGAAGTGGGAGGGCCGATGGAGACCCAGTACTTC 16 TRBJ2-5 TRBV9 TRBD2 NA
CASSLRPGQGTTEAFF TGTGCCAGCAGCTTGAGGCCGGGACAGGGGACGACTGAAGCTTTCTTT 16 TRBJ1-1 TRBV5-4 TRBD1 NA
CASNALGGYGYTF TGTGCCAGCAACGCCCTAGGGGGCTATGGCTACACCTTC 13 TRBJ1-2 TRBV6-6 NA few
CSVGPGGTPDTQYF TGCAGCGTGGGCCCGGGGGGGACCCCAGATACGCAGTATTTT 14 TRBJ2-3 TRBV29-1 TRBD2 NA
CASLPRAAAGSYNSPLHF TGTGCCAGCCTCCCTCGCGCCGCGGCGGGCTCCTATAATTCACCCCTCCACTTT 18 TRBJ1-6 TRBV27 NA NA
CASSPLAAGGNYGYTF TGTGCCAGCTCACCATTGGCGGCAGGGGGCAACTATGGCTACACCTTC 16 TRBJ1-2 TRBV18 TRBD1 NA
CASSPQGAAYEQYF TGTGCCAGCAGTCCACAGGGGGCCGCGTACGAGCAGTACTTC 14 TRBJ2-7 TRBV6-5 TRBD1 NA
CASSPGQQGNSPLHF TGTGCCAGCTCACCAGGGCAACAGGGGAATTCACCCCTCCACTTT 15 TRBJ1-6 TRBV18 TRBD1 NA
CASSLGLIQGPGELFF TGTGCCAGCAGCTTAGGGCTAATCCAGGGGCCCGGGGAGCTGTTTTTT 16 TRBJ2-2 TRBV7-3 NA NA
CAISESKDRGADTQYF TGTGCCATCAGTGAGTCGAAAGACAGGGGGGCAGATACGCAGTATTTT 16 TRBJ2-3 TRBV10-3 TRBD1 NA
CASSLTTSGNNEQFF TGCGCCAGCAGCCTTACGACTAGCGGAAACAATGAGCAGTTCTTC 15 TRBJ2-1 TRBV4-1 TRBD2 NA
CASSGTGDWEPQHF TGTGCCAGCAGCGGAACAGGGGATTGGGAGCCCCAGCATTTT 14 TRBJ1-5 TRBV6-5 TRBD1 NA
CATGIDFNGNQPQHF TGTGCCACCGGCATAGACTTTAACGGTAATCAGCCCCAGCATTTT 15 TRBJ1-5 TRBV15 NA NA
CASSPYTPDRGKLFF TGTGCCAGCAGTCCCTACACTCCGGACAGGGGAAAACTGTTTTTT 15 TRBJ1-4 TRBV6-1 TRBD1 few
CASSRDSADTQYF TGCGCCAGCAGCAGGGACAGCGCAGATACGCAGTATTTT 13 TRBJ2-3 TRBV5-1 TRBD1 NA
CAISTDREDEQFF TGTGCCATCAGTACGGACAGGGAGGATGAGCAGTTCTTC 13 TRBJ2-1 TRBV10-3 TRBD1 NA
CASSERDTYNEQFF TGCGCCAGCAGTGAGAGGGACACCTACAATGAGCAGTTCTTC 14 TRBJ2-1 TRBV10-1 NA NA
CASSRQGAEAFF TGTGCCAGCAGTAGACAGGGGGCTGAAGCTTTCTTT 12 TRBJ1-1 TRBV6-1 TRBD1 NA
CAWATRTPYSNQPQHF TGTGCCTGGGCGACTCGGACACCATATAGCAATCAGCCCCAGCATTTT 16 TRBJ1-5 TRBV30 NA few
CASSLMDTKGYGYTF TGTGCCAGCAGCTTAATGGACACTAAGGGCTACGGCTACACCTTC 15 TRBJ1-2 TRBV5-6 NA NA
CASSLGQGPHYGYTF TGTGCCAGCAGCTTAGGGCAGGGGCCGCACTATGGCTACACCTTC 15 TRBJ1-2 TRBV7-3 NA NA
CAISPGAYGYTF TGTGCCATCAGCCCGGGAGCCTATGGCTACACCTTC 12 TRBJ1-2 TRBV10-3 NA NA
CASSLVSGIQYF TGTGCCAGCAGTTTAGTTTCAGGCATTCAGTACTTC 12 TRBJ2-4 TRBV28 NA NA
CAWGGLAGVFHEQFF TGTGCCTGGGGAGGACTAGCGGGAGTATTTCATGAGCAGTTCTTC 15 TRBJ2-1 TRBV30 TRBD2 NA
CASSPLAGASSGANVLTF TGTGCCAGCTCACCACTCGCAGGCGCCAGCTCTGGGGCCAACGTCCTGACTTTC 18 TRBJ2-6 TRBV18 NA NA
CASSQGNRHTGELFF TGTGCCAGCAGCCAAGGAAACAGACACACCGGGGAGCTGTTTTTT 15 TRBJ2-2 TRBV4-2 NA NA
CASSFVRSTGELFF TGTGCCAGCAGTTTTGTCAGAAGCACCGGGGAGCTGTTTTTT 14 TRBJ2-2 TRBV27 NA NA
CASSLVGGETQYF TGTGCCAGCAGCTTGGTAGGGGGAGAGACCCAGTACTTC 13 TRBJ2-5 TRBV7-3 NA NA
CASSRRGTAASGNTIYF TGTGCCAGCAGCCGACGCGGGACAGCCGCCTCTGGAAACACCATATATTTT 17 TRBJ1-3 TRBV7-9 TRBD1 NA
CASSYRTGGGGELFF TGTGCCAGCAGTTACAGGACAGGGGGCGGCGGGGAGCTGTTTTTT 15 TRBJ2-2 TRBV6-6 TRBD1 NA
CASSLSVIAGGTDTQYF TGTGCCAGCAGTTTATCTGTAATAGCGGGAGGGACAGATACGCAGTATTTT 17 TRBJ2-3 TRBV27 TRBD2 NA
CATDVSGSRTGELFF TGTGCCACCGACGTTAGCGGGAGTAGGACCGGGGAGCTGTTTTTT 15 TRBJ2-2 TRBV7-2 TRBD2 NA
CASSQAGLAGGYEQFF TGTGCCAGCAGCCAAGCTGGACTAGCGGGAGGGTATGAGCAGTTCTTC 16 TRBJ2-1 TRBV4-2 TRBD2 NA
CASTQGQGKTYEQYF TGTGCCAGCACCCAGGGACAGGGGAAGACCTACGAGCAGTACTTC 15 TRBJ2-7 TRBV6-1 TRBD1 NA
CASSLGGGLSYEQYF TGTGCCAGCAGCTTAGGAGGGGGTCTCTCCTACGAGCAGTACTTC 15 TRBJ2-7 TRBV7-9 NA NA
CASSSDSSGNTIYF TGTGCCAGCAGCTCGGACAGCTCTGGAAACACCATATATTTT 14 TRBJ1-3 TRBV5-4 NA NA
CASSVTGATEAFF TGTGCCAGCAGCGTTACAGGGGCTACTGAAGCTTTCTTT 13 TRBJ1-1 TRBV7-2 TRBD1 NA
CASSGGQGGGYTF TGTGCCAGCAGTGGTGGACAGGGCGGTGGCTACACCTTC 13 TRBJ1-2 TRBV6-1 TRBD1 NA
CASSTSGTASNYGYTF TGTGCCAGCAGTACATCCGGGACAGCTTCTAACTATGGCTACACCTTC 16 TRBJ1-2 TRBV28 TRBD1 NA
CASSQEAMEAGGPRYF TGCGCCAGCAGCCAAGAGGCGATGGAAGCGGGAGGGCCACGGTACTTC 16 TRBJ2-7 TRBV4-1 TRBD2 NA
CASSKVHPRAGLLVVDSPLHF TGTGCCAGCAGCAAAGTTCACCCGAGGGCAGGCCTTCTAGTAGTGGATTCACCCCTCCACTTT 21 TRBJ1-6 TRBV21-1 NA few
CASSFGLGEAKNIQYF TGTGCCAGCAGCTTCGGATTGGGAGAAGCCAAAAACATTCAGTACTTC 16 TRBJ2-4 TRBV11-2 NA NA
CASSPGGSRSLNEQFF TGTGCCAGCAGCCCTGGGGGCTCCCGTAGTCTCAATGAGCAGTTCTTC 16 TRBJ2-1 TRBV7-9 NA NA